Following are 9 T cell receptor beta chains from one sample sequenced in a study of blood T cell repertoires in COVID-19. TCRdb's table, derived via immunoSEQ multiplex PCR, lists solely in-frame clones and lacks some. The sample lists about 170,000 clones, around four fifths seen once, with roughly 20% in the top ten. The sequencing input was peripheral blood. Receptor source: a woman aged 70-85 years who had recovered from COVID-19.

As regards this clone: The sample carries other DNA sequences with the same CDR3. This sequence joins TRBV18 and TRBJ1-2; TRBD1 matches 9 bases. The CDR3 length is 13 residues. Germline V gives CDR1 KGHSH, CDR2 LQKENI. Trimming cost V 1 base and J 8 bases; bases outside gene matches: 2. The CDR3 loop reads CASSPRQGEGYTF. CDR3 in DNA: TGTGCCAGCTCACCACGACAGGGGGAGGGCTACACCTTC.

This chain uses TRBV29-1 with TRBJ2-3; a possible D gene is TRBD2 (5 bases). The CDR3 is made up of 16 amino acids. V was clipped by 7 bases and J by 2 bases, with 22 bases between them. Germline V CDR1 and CDR2: SQVTM, ANQGSEA. CDR3 sequence reads: CSATAPPGGYTDTQYF. DNA for the CDR3: TGCAGCGCCACGGCCCCCCCTGGCGGGTACACAGATACGCAGTATTTT.

The chain combines TRBV25-1 with TRBJ2-6; 9 bases agree with TRBD1. CDR3 length equals 14 residues. Trimming at V came to 10 bases and at J to 3 bases, leaving 4 bases not matched to a gene. CDR1 and CDR2 from the germline V gene are MGHDK and SYGVNS. The CDR3 sequence is CATGTGSGANVLTF. The CDR3 region has the DNA TGTGCCACCGGGACAGGGAGTGGGGCCAACGTCCTGACTTTC.

The chain links TRBV12-3 or TRBV12-4 to TRBJ2-5; D not resolved. The CDR3 covers 13 residues. Trimming pared 3 bases from V and 5 bases from J, leaving 10 bases between. The CDR3: CASSFARAETQYF. For the CDR3, the DNA is TGTGCCAGCAGTTTTGCCCGCGCGGAGACCCAGTACTTC.

This clone came up a few times. The chain links TRBV4-3 to TRBJ2-7; a weak D match, TRBD2 (5 bases). There are 14 residues in the CDR3. The germline V gene encodes CDR1 LGHNA and CDR2 YSLEER. Between the trimmed V and J ends, which lost 0 bases and 3 bases, there was a span of 9 bases. The CDR3 DNA follows: TGCGCCAGCAGCCAAGACCCCCGGGGCTACGAGCAGTACTTC. Its protein product is CASSQDPRGYEQYF.

The chain combines TRBV7-3 with TRBJ2-3; TRBD2 is a possible D gene (6 bases). CDR1 is SGHTA, CDR2 FQGTGA, per germline. V was trimmed by 4 bases and J by 2 bases, leaving 10 bases between them. CDR3 length equals 14 residues. The CDR3 DNA sequence: TGTGCCAGCAGCTCCGGGGACTCCACAGATACGCAGTATTTT. Residues: CASSSGDSTDTQYF. The full variable domain, completed using reference TRBV7-3 and TRBJ2-3, is GAGVSQTPSNKVTEKGKYVELRCDPISGHTALYWYRQSLGQGPEFLIYFQGTGAADDSGLPNDRFFAVRPEGSVSTLKIQRTERGDSAVYLCASSSGDSTDTQYFGPGTRLTVL.

The chain recombines TRBV5-4 with TRBJ2-3; 12 bases are shared with TRBD1. V lost 4 bases to trimming and J lost 10 bases; unmatched junction nucleotides: 7. The CDR3 has 14 residues. Germline V gene lookup returns CDR1 SGHNT and CDR2 YYREEE (reference sequence). Here the CDR3 DNA reads TGTGCCAGCAGCCCGGGACAGGGGGCCTATCCGCAGTATTTT. It encodes CASSPGQGAYPQYF.

DNA of the CDR3: TGTGCCAGCAGGCACCGGGGGTCCTACAATGAGCAGTTCTTC. Encoded protein: CASRHRGSYNEQFF. The chain carries TRBV2 and TRBJ2-1; perhaps TRBD2 as D (6 bases). The CDR3 is made up of 14 amino acids. Deletions cut 6 bases from V and 1 base from J, with 10 bases between. The germline gives CDR1 SNHLY, CDR2 FYNNEI.

The CDR3 DNA is TGTGCCAGCAGCCAAGGGTCCGGGCAGGGGGGCCTCTATGGCTACACCTTC. Translation: CASSQGSGQGGLYGYTF. The rearrangement joins TRBV4-2 to TRBJ1-2; TRBD1 agrees at 7 bases. The CDR3 contains 17 residues. Germline CDR1 is LGHNA and CDR2 is YNFKEQ. The V and J ends lost 1 base and 4 bases, in that order; junction bases with no gene match: 12.